The present T cell receptor beta chain was sequenced within a study of blood T cell repertoires in COVID-19. In its sample, this clone was seen once. Clones were read by immunoSEQ multiplex PCR, and TCRdb kept only the in-frame ones, dropping some. Of around 300,000 clones listed, about nine tenths are singletons. The CDR3 length is 16 residues. Germline V gives CDR1 SGHTA, CDR2 FQGNSA. The V and J ends lost 4 bases and 7 bases, in that order; junction bases with no gene match: 12. The TCR comes from a woman aged 25 to 39 with active or convalescent COVID-19. The chain is built from TRBV7-2 and TRBJ2-1; 8 bases line up with TRBD1. The sample was peripheral blood. This chain's CDR3 is CASSSDWRQGRNEQFF. CDR3 DNA: TGTGCCAGCAGCTCCGATTGGAGACAGGGGAGGAATGAGCAGTTCTTC.